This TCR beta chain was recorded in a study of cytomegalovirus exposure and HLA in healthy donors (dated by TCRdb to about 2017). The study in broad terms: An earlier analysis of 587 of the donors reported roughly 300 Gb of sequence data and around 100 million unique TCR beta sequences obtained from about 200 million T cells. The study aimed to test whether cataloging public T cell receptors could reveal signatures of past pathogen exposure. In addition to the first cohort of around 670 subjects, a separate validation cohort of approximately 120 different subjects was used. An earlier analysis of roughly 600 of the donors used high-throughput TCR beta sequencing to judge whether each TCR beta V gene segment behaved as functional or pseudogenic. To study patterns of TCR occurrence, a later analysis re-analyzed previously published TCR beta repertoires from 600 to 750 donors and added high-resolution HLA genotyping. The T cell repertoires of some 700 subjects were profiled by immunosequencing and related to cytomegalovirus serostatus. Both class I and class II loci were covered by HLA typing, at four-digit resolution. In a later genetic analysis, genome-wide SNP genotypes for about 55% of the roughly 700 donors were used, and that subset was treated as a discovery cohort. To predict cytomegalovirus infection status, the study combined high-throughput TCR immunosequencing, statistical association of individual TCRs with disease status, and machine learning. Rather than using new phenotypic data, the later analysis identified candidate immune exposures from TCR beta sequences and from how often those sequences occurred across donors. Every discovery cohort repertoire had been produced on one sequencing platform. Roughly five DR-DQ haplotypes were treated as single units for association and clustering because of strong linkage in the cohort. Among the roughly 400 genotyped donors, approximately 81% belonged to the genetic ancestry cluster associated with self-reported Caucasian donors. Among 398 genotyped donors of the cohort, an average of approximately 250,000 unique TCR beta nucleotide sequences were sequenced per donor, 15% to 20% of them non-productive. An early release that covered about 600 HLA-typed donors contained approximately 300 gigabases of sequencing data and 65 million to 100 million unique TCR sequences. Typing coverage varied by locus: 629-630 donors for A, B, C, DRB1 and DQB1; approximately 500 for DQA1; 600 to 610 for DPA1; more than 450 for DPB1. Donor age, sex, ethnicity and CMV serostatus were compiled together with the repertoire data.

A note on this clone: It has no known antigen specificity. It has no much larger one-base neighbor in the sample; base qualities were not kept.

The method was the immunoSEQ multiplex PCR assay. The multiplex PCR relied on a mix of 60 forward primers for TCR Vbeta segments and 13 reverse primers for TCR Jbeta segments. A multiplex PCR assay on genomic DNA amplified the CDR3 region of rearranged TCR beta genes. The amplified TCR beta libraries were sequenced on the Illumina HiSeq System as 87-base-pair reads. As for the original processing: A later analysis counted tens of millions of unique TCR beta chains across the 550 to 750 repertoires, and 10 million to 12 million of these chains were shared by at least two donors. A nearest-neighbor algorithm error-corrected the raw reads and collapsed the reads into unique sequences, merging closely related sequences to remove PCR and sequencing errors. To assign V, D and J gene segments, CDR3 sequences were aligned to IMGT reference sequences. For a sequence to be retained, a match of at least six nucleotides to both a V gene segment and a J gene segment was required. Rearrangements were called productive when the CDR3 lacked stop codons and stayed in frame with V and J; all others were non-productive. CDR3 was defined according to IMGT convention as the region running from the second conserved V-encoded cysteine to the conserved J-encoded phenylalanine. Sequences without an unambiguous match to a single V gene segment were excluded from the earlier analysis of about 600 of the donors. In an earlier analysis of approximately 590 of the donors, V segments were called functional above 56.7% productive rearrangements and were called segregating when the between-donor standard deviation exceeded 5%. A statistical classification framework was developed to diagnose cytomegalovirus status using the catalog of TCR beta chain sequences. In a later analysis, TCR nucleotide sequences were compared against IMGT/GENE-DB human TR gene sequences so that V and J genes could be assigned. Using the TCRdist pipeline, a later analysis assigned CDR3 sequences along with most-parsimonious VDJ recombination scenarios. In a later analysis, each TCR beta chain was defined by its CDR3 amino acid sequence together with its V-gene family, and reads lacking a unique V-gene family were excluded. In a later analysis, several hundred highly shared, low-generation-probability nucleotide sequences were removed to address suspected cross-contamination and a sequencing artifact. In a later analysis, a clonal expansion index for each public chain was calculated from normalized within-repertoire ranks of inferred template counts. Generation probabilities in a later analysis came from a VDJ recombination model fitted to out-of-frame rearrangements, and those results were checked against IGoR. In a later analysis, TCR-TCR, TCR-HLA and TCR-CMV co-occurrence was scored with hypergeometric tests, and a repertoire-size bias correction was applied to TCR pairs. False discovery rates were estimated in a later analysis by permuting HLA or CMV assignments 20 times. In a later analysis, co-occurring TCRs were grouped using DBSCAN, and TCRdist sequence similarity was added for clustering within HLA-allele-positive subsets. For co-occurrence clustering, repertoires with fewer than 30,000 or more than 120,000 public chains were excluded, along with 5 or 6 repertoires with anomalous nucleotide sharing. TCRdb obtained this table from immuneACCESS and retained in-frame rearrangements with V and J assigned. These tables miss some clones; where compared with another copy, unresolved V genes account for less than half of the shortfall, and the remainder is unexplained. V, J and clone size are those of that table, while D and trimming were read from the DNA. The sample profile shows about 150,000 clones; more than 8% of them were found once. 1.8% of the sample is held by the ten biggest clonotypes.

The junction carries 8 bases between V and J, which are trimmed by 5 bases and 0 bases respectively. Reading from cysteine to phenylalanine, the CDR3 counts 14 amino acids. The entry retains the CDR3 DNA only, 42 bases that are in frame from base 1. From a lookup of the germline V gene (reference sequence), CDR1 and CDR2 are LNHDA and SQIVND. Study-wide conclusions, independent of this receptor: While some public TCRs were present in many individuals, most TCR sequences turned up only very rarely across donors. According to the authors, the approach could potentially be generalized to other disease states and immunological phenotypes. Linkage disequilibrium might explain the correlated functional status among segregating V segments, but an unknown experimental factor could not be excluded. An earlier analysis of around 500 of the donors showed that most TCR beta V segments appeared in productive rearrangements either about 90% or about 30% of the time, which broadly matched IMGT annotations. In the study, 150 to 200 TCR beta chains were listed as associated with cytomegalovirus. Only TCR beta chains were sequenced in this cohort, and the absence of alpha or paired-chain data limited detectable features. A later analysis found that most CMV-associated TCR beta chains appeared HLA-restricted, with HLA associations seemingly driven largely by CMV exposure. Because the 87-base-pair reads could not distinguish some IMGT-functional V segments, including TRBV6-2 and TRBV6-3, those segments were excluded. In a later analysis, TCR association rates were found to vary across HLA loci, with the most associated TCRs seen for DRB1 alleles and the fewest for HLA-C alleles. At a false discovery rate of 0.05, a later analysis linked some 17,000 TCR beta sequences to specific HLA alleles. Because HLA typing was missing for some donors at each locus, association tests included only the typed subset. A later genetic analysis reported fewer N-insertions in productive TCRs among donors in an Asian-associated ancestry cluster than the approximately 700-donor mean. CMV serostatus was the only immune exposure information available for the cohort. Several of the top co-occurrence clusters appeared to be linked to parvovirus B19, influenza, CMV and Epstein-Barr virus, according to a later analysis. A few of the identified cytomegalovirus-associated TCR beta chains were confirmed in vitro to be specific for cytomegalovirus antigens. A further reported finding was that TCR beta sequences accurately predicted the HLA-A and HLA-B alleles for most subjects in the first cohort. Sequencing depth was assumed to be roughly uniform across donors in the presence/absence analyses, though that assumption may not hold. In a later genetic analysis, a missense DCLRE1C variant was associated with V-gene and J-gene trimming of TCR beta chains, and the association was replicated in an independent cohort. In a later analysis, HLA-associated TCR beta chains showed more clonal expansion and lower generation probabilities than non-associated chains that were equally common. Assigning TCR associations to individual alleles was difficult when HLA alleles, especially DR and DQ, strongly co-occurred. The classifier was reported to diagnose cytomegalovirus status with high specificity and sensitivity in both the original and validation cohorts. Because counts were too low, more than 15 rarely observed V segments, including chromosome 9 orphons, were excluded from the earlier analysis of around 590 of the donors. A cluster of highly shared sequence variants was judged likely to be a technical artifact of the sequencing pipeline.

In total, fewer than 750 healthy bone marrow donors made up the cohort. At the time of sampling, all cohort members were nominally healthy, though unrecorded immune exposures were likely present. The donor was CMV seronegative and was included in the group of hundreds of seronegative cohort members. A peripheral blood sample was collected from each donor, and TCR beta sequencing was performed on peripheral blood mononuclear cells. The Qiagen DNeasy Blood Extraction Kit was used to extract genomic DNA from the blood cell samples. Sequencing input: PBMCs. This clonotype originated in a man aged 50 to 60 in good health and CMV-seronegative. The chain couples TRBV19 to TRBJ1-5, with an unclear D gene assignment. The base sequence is TGTGCCAGTAGTCTCGGGAGTAGCAATCAGCCCCAGCATTTT. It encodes CASSLGSSNQPQHF.